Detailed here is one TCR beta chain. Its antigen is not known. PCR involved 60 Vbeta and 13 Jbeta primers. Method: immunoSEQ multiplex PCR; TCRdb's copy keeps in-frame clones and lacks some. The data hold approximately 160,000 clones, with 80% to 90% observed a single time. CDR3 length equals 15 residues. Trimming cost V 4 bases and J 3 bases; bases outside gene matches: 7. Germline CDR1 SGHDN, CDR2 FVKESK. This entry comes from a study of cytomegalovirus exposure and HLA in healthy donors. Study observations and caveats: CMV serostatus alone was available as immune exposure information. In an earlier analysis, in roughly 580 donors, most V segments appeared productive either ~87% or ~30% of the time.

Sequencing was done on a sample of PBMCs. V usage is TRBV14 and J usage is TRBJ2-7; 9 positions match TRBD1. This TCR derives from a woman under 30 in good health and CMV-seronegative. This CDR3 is CASSPDRGIRYEQYF. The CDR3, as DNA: TGTGCCAGCAGCCCGGACAGGGGAATTCGCTACGAGCAGTACTTC.